The 26 T cell receptor beta chains reported below all come from one sample, sequenced in a study of T cell repertoires in aging, cancer and after chemotherapy. TCR beta rearrangements were amplified from peripheral blood genomic DNA. TRB rearrangements spanning V, D and J were amplified using mixed TRB-A/B primers. MiXCR, run by TCRdb on the multiplex PCR reads, gives a single entry per CDR3 protein. The table records 3,000 to 3,500 distinct CDR3 sequences, roughly 50% of them present only once. What was sequenced was blood. The receptors stem from a human donor with a blood cancer.

This clonotype has a handful of counts. The DNA for the CDR3 is TGTGCCAGCTCACGTACCGGGAACTATGGCTACACCTTC. It translates to CASSRTGNYGYTF. This chain joins TRBV18 and TRBJ1-2; D gene uncertain. Germline CDR1 KGHSH, CDR2 LQKENI. The V end lost 4 bases, the J end lost 2 bases, and 8 bases lay between the germline ends. This CDR3 has 13 residues.

V is TRBV20-1 and J is TRBJ2-7; D not certain. The V gene lost 7 bases and the J gene lost 4 bases, with 5 bases spanning the gap. The germline V gene encodes CDR1 DFQATT and CDR2 SNEGSKA (reference sequence). This CDR3 has 9 amino acids. CDR3 region: CSGGYEQYF. The CDR3 DNA is TGCAGTGGAGGTTACGAGCAGTACTTC.

The chain combines TRBV5-6 with TRBJ2-7, with TRBD1 matching over 12 bases. Germline assignment: CDR1 SGHDT and CDR2 YYEEEE. The CDR3 totals 15 residues. The V gene end was trimmed by 3 bases and the J gene end by 8 bases; junction bases not matched to a gene: 9. The CDR3 protein is CASSSSGTGGWKQYF. CDR3 sequence (DNA): TGTGCCAGCAGCTCTTCAGGGACAGGGGGCTGGAAGCAGTACTTC. The full variable domain, its missing parts supplied by reference TRBV5-6 and TRBJ2-7, is DAGVTQSPTHLIKTRGQQVTLRCSPKSGHDTVSWYQQALGQGPQFIFQYYEEEERQRGNFPDRFSGHQFPNYSSELNVNALLLGDSALYLCASSSSGTGGWKQYFGPGTRLTVT.

The genes are TRBV6-5 and TRBJ2-5; no clear D. Trimming cost V 3 bases and J 6 bases, with 14 bases left between them. Germline CDR1 is MNHEY and CDR2 is SVGAGI. This CDR3 has 14 residues. CDR3 nucleotides: TGTGCCAGCAGTTATTCTACCGCCCATCAGACCCAGTACTTC. It specifies CASSYSTAHQTQYF.

The rearrangement uses TRBV6-1 and TRBJ1-6; 10 nucleotides align to TRBD1. Germline assignment: CDR1 MNHNS and CDR2 SASEGT. The CDR3 has 15 residues. V lost 6 bases, J lost 5 bases, and 4 bases stayed unmatched. Here the CDR3 DNA reads TGTGCCAGCAGCCCGGGACAGGGGAATAATTCACCCCTCCACTTT. It is translated as CASSPGQGNNSPLHF.

The rearrangement joins TRBV7-2 to TRBJ2-5; D is uncertain. The germline V gene encodes CDR1 SGHTA and CDR2 FQGNSA. This CDR3 has 12 residues. Between the trimmed V and J ends, which lost 2 bases and 4 bases, there was a span of 5 bases. DNA for the CDR3: TGTGCCAGCAGCTTATTTGGAGAGACCCAGTACTTC. Its protein product is CASSLFGETQYF.

This clonotype showed up just a few times. This sequence joins TRBV5-4 and TRBJ2-2; possible D gene TRBD1, 6 bases. Trimming pared 4 bases from V and 5 bases from J, leaving 15 bases between. The CDR3 totals 15 residues. Germline assignment: CDR1 SGHNT and CDR2 YYREEE (reference sequence). CDR3 residues: CASSRIEGVTGELFF. The CDR3 DNA sequence: TGTGCCAGCAGCCGTATCGAGGGGGTGACCGGGGAGCTGTTTTTT. The full variable domain, in which reference TRBV5-4 and TRBJ2-2 provide the parts outside the CDR3, is ETGVTQSPTHLIKTRGQQVTLRCSSQSGHNTVSWYQQALGQGPQFIFQYYREEENGRGNFPPRFSGLQFPNYSSELNVNALELDDSALYLCASSRIEGVTGELFFGEGSRLTVL.

This clonotype occurred a few times. V is TRBV19 and J is TRBJ2-5, with D possibly matching TRBD2 (6 bases). Deletions cut 1 base from V and 5 bases from J, with 8 bases between. The CDR3 has 13 residues. Germline V gene lookup returns CDR1 LNHDA and CDR2 SQIVND (reference sequence). CDR3 region: CASSIASEETQYF. The CDR3 DNA sequence: TGTGCCAGTAGTATAGCTAGCGAGGAGACCCAGTACTTC.

This clonotype is large (0.1 to 1%) within its sample. The gene calls are TRBV29-1 and TRBJ2-2; TRBD2 matches 12 bases. This CDR3 contains 15 residues. V gave up 2 bases and J gave up 7 bases; unmatched junction bases: 5. Germline V gene data show CDR1 as SQVTM and CDR2 as ANQGSEA. The DNA for the CDR3 is TGCAGCGTTGAACGGACTAGCGGGGAGGGCGGGGAGCTGTTTTTT. Its protein is CSVERTSGEGGELFF.

The chain uses TRBV18 and TRBJ2-5; D not resolved. The J call may be mistaken, given a closer DNA end match to TRBJ2-7. Germline-derived CDR1 and CDR2 are KGHSH and LQKENI. The CDR3 spans 14 residues. CDR3 region: CASSPQNTEREQYF. DNA of the CDR3: TGTGCCAGCTCACCTCAAAACACCGAACGCGAGCAGTACTTC.

The chain joins TRBV7-9 to TRBJ2-2; D might be TRBD1 or TRBD2, each matching 5 bases. This CDR3 contains 16 residues. Trimming shortened V by 5 bases and J by 6 bases, and 19 bases separated the two germline ends. The V gene's germline CDR1 is SEHNR and CDR2 FQNEAQ (reference sequence). The CDR3 is CASSLGDTPGAGELFF. CDR3 DNA sequence: TGTGCCAGCAGCCTAGGGGATACTCCCGGGGCCGGGGAGCTGTTTTTT.

This chain connects TRBV15 to TRBJ2-2; D might be TRBD1 or TRBD2, each matching 5 bases. The CDR3 is 16 amino acids. V lost 0 bases and J 4 bases, leaving 12 bases between the germline ends. The germline CDR1 and CDR2 sequences are LNHNV and YYDKDF (reference sequence). DNA for the CDR3: TGTGCCACCAGCAGAGATCCGGCAGGGAGCACCGGGGAGCTGTTTTTT. The encoded protein is CATSRDPAGSTGELFF.

The chain joins TRBV21-1 to TRBJ2-6; TRBD1, the table's D call, was not compared with the DNA. TRBV21-1 counts as a pseudogene. The CDR3 totals 21 residues. The CDR3 nucleotides are TGTGCCAGCAGCCAAAAAATCTGGCAGGGGGCGCTTAGCTCTGGGGCCAACGTCCTGACTTTC. This gives the protein CASSQKIWQGALSSGANVLTF.

This sequence joins TRBV5-6 and TRBJ1-6; D is uncertain. Germline lookup yields CDR1 SGHDT and CDR2 YYEEEE. Trimming cost V 0 bases and J 7 bases, with 5 bases left between them. The CDR3 consists of 13 residues. The CDR3 sequence: CASSLDRNSPLHF. DNA of the CDR3: TGTGCCAGCAGCTTGGACCGGAATTCACCCCTCCACTTT.

The table lists this clonotype with a few counts. The chain couples TRBV6-5 to TRBJ1-2; D call uncertain. The germline V and J ends were trimmed by 0 bases and 5 bases, with 10 bases remaining between them. This CDR3 comprises 14 residues. Germline V CDR1 and CDR2: MNHEY, SVGAGI. CDR3 nucleotides: TGTGCCAGCAGTTACTCCGGGGTTACTTATGGCTACACCTTC. Its translation: CASSYSGVTYGYTF.

J is TRBJ2-7 and V is TRBV12-3 or TRBV12-4, with unresolved D. This CDR3 is 14 amino acids long. V lost 7 bases, J lost 5 bases, and 18 bases lay in between. CDR3 bases: TGTGCCAGCACCCTAGGAACAGAAGTCAACGAGCAGTACTTC. Protein: CASTLGTEVNEQYF.

The chain couples TRBV7-2 to TRBJ2-3; TRBD2 aligns across 8 bases. The germline gives CDR1 SGHTA, CDR2 FQGNSA. CDR3 size: 18 residues. The junction had 14 bases not matched to a gene; V was cut back by 5 bases and J by 1 base. The CDR3 protein is CASSPRFQASGRTDTQYF. CDR3 nucleotide sequence: TGTGCCAGCAGCCCACGATTCCAGGCTAGCGGGCGCACAGATACGCAGTATTTT.

The chain combines TRBV18 with TRBJ2-7, with 9 bases aligning to TRBD1. V lost 3 bases, J lost 4 bases, and 7 bases stayed unmatched. The CDR3 runs to 15 residues. Germline lookup yields CDR1 KGHSH and CDR2 LQKENI. The CDR3 DNA reads TGTGCCAGCTCACCGGGACAGGGAATGGGTTACGAGCAGTACTTC. Translating gives CASSPGQGMGYEQYF.

This chain uses TRBV12-3 or TRBV12-4 with TRBJ2-3; 9 positions agree with TRBD1. The CDR3 has 17 amino acids. The J segment lost 7 bases and the V segment lost 5 bases, leaving 16 bases of the junction unmatched. This chain's CDR3 is CASSPSNPGQGTNTQYF. In nucleotides, the CDR3 is TGTGCCAGCAGTCCGTCTAATCCGGGACAGGGTACGAATACGCAGTATTTT.

The chain joins TRBV18 to TRBJ2-5; 8 bases align to TRBD1. CDR3 size: 15 residues. After removal of 3 bases from V and 4 bases from J, the junction contained 7 bases not matched to a gene. Germline V lookup: CDR1 KGHSH, CDR2 LQKENI. The CDR3 bases are TGTGCCAGCTCACCCCAAACAGGGGGAAGAGAGACCCAGTACTTC. Translated, it gives CASSPQTGGRETQYF.

This clonotype turned up a few times. The V gene is TRBV12-3 or TRBV12-4, the J gene TRBJ2-3; possible D gene TRBD2, 6 bases. This CDR3 comprises 14 residues. Trimming cost V 7 bases and J 6 bases, with 17 bases left between them. This CDR3 reads CASTLRSAGDTQYF. The CDR3 DNA is TGTGCCAGCACCCTCAGGTCTGCGGGGGATACGCAGTATTTT.

V is TRBV30 and J is TRBJ1-4, with D unclear. The CDR3 loop spans 13 amino acids. Germline loops: CDR1 GTSNPN, CDR2 SVGIG (reference sequence). Trimming shortened V by 1 base and J by 7 bases, and 10 bases separated the two germline ends. The CDR3 reads CAWSEGNREKLFF. CDR3 nucleotides: TGTGCCTGGAGTGAAGGGAACCGTGAAAAACTGTTTTTT.

There are a few counts of this clonotype. This CDR3 reads CSARDSSYEQYF. The DNA for the CDR3 is TGCAGCGCCCGGGACAGCTCCTACGAGCAGTACTTC. The V and J genes are TRBV29-1 and TRBJ2-7; 7 positions agree with TRBD1. The CDR3 covers 12 residues. The V segment lost 7 bases and the J segment 0 bases; nucleotides outside the gene matches: 3. Germline values: CDR1 SQVTM, CDR2 ANQGSEA.

CDR3 protein: CASSDSGTSGSHEQFF. CDR3 DNA sequence: TGTGCCAGCAGTGACTCTGGGACTAGCGGGAGCCATGAGCAGTTCTTC. V and J are TRBV6-4 and TRBJ2-1; TRBD2 matches at 14 bases. The ends lost 0 bases at V and 8 bases at J; junction bases unmatched: 3. CDR3 length equals 16 residues. Looked up from germline, CDR1 is MRHNA and CDR2 is SNTAGT.

This chain joins TRBV5-4 and TRBJ2-2; TRBD2 aligns across 12 bases. Germline CDR1 SGHNT, CDR2 YYREEE (reference sequence). CDR3 length: 16 residues. Germline trimming cut 7 bases from V and 5 bases from J; bases unmatched to any gene: 9. The CDR3 coding sequence is TGTGCCAGCGGCATTGGGCTAGCGGGAGGGACCGGGGAGCTGTTTTTT. Encoded protein: CASGIGLAGGTGELFF.

The chain has TRBV6-5 and TRBJ2-1; D gene unclear. There are 14 residues in the CDR3. V lost 2 bases to trimming and J lost 8 bases, with 13 bases between them. Looked up from germline, CDR1 is MNHEY and CDR2 is SVGAGI. CDR3 in amino acids: CASSYGLSRDEQFF. The CDR3 nucleotides read TGTGCCAGCAGTTACGGCCTCAGCAGAGATGAGCAGTTCTTC.